This T cell receptor (beta chain) was recovered during a study of graft-versus-host responses after intestinal transplantation. Study-level information: Transplants given to recipients were multivisceral, liver-intestinal, or isolated intestinal. Anti-thymocyte globulin served as induction for all recipients, who then took tacrolimus and steroids for approximately three years. Study results and limitations: Recipient marrow contained GvH clones, some of which appeared first in ileum or blood. Maximum circulating GvH clone levels tracked with early post-transplant HvG decreases.

Clones were sequenced by immunoSEQ multiplex PCR, and TCRdb holds only the in-frame ones, with some missing. This sample has around 76,000 clones, with approximately 96% found just once. Note on this clone: Its antigen remains unidentified.

This TCR came from a human donor who received an intestinal transplant. The specimen was unstimulated CD8+ T cells sorted from spleen or lymph node cells, collected before intestinal transplant.

CDR3 sequence: CASSLVGNKNIQYF. In DNA, the CDR3 is TGTGCCAGCAGTTTGGTAGGGAATAAAAACATTCAGTACTTC. The J gene is TRBJ2-4, the V gene TRBV27; D unclear. This CDR3 is built from 14 residues. Germline V gene data show CDR1 as MNHEY and CDR2 as SMNVEV (reference sequence). V was pared by 3 bases and J by 4 bases, with 10 bases between.